A selection of T cell receptor beta chains follows, all from one sample in a study of shared clonotypes between healthy human individuals. Some clones are missing from TCRdb's copy, which holds only in-frame ones; the method was immunoSEQ multiplex PCR. The sample holds around 200,000 clones; roughly 70% are singletons and the top ten take 8% to 13%. Sequencing input: memory CD4+ T cells sorted from blood. Receptor source: a man aged 25 to 45 in good health. Both conserved end residues are part of each CDR3. Each record gives: V gene, D gene, clone size, J gene, CDR3 protein, CDR3 DNA. The D gene is left open where the match is weak. A clone size is listed for some rows: how often the clone was seen (once, few, many), or a class if it is expanded.

TRBV6-1	.	.	TRBJ1-1	CASTPAGLMNTEAFF	TGTGCCAGCACCCCTGCAGGTCTCATGAACACTGAAGCTTTCTTT
TRBV5-1	.	.	TRBJ1-5	CASSLLRGQPQHF	TGCGCCAGCAGCTTGTTAAGGGGTCAGCCCCAGCATTTT
TRBV18	.	.	TRBJ1-1	CASSRTDMNTEAFF	TGTGCCAGCTCCCGGACGGACATGAACACTGAAGCTTTCTTT
TRBV9	.	.	TRBJ2-2	CASSVGSLGTGELFF	TGTGCCAGCAGCGTAGGGTCCCTCGGGACCGGGGAGCTGTTTTTT
TRBV14	TRBD1	few	TRBJ2-3	CASSLYRQGGTDTQYF	TGTGCCAGCAGCTTATACCGACAGGGTGGCACAGATACGCAGTATTTT
TRBV18	TRBD2	.	TRBJ2-1	CASSQASGSFPGGYNEQFF	TGTGCCAGCTCACAGGCTAGCGGGAGTTTCCCCGGAGGCTACAATGAGCAGTTCTTC
TRBV29-1	.	.	TRBJ2-7	CSGRQPGSSEQYF	TGCAGCGGACGACAGCCCGGTTCTTCCGAGCAGTACTTC
TRBV28	TRBD2	.	TRBJ2-7	CASSGGTSGSRPFQQYF	TGTGCCAGCAGTGGGGGGACTAGCGGGAGCCGACCCTTCCAGCAGTACTTC
TRBV28	.	.	TRBJ2-7	CASSPPGQTYEQYF	TGTGCCAGCAGCCCTCCCGGGCAGACCTACGAGCAGTACTTC
TRBV6-5	.	.	TRBJ1-1	CASRNTLGTFF	TGTGCCAGCAGAAATACACTAGGAACTTTCTTT
TRBV9	TRBD1	.	TRBJ2-5	CASSEGAGETQYF	TGTGCCAGCAGCGAGGGGGCGGGAGAGACCCAGTACTTC
TRBV18	.	.	TRBJ2-6	CASSRTDSGANVLTF	TGTGCCAGCTCCCGTACAGACTCTGGGGCCAACGTCCTGACTTTC
TRBV7-6	.	.	TRBJ2-1	CASSLGVGSGDNEQFF	TGTGCCAGCAGCTTGGGCGTCGGTAGTGGGGACAATGAGCAGTTCTTC
TRBV5-1	.	.	TRBJ2-1	CASSLSWGFSGNEQFF	TGCGCCAGCAGCTTGAGCTGGGGGTTTTCCGGCAATGAGCAGTTCTTC
TRBV5-4	TRBD2	.	TRBJ2-3	CASSGATSGRSDTQYF	TGTGCCAGCAGCGGAGCTACTAGCGGGAGGTCAGATACGCAGTATTTT
TRBV7-2	.	.	TRBJ1-2	CASSLSSREDGYTF	TGTGCCAGCAGCTTAAGTTCCAGGGAGGATGGCTACACCTTC
TRBV25-1	TRBD1	.	TRBJ2-5	CASSDREGATETQYF	TGTGCCAGCAGTGATCGTGAGGGGGCTACGGAGACCCAGTACTTC
TRBV28	.	.	TRBJ1-4	CASSRDTVHNEKLFF	TGTGCCAGCAGCCGCGACACAGTTCATAATGAAAAACTGTTTTTT
TRBV7-2	.	.	TRBJ1-2	CASSQGPAAGYTF	TGTGCCAGCAGCCAGGGCCCAGCGGCCGGCTACACCTTC
TRBV29-1	TRBD2	.	TRBJ2-1	CSVGQAGLAAGNEQFF	TGCAGCGTTGGGCAAGCCGGACTAGCGGCGGGGAATGAGCAGTTCTTC
TRBV7-9	TRBD1	.	TRBJ2-7	CASSAQGFEQYF	TGTGCCAGCAGCGCACAGGGGTTCGAGCAGTACTTC